Listed below are T cell receptor beta chains from one sample, sequenced in a study of T cell responses to AZD1222 COVID-19 vaccine. TCRdb keeps only in-frame clones here, not all; method: immunoSEQ multiplex PCR. The data hold some 85,000 clones, with about 85% observed a single time. The specimen was peripheral blood, collected on day 0 of AZD1222 vaccination. Source of these receptors: an adult in good health. The CDR3 runs from the conserved cysteine through the conserved F or W. A D gene is named only where the DNA matches it firmly. Part of the rows lack a size; the others show once, few, many or a class for expanded clones.

d_call: -
v_call: TRBV11-2
clone_size: once
j_call: TRBJ1-5
cdr3_nt: TGTGCCAGCAGCTTAGAGCCGACGGTCAATCAGCCCCAGCATTTT
cdr3_aa: CASSLEPTVNQPQHF

d_call: -
v_call: TRBV10-3
clone_size: -
j_call: TRBJ2-2
cdr3_nt: TGTGCCATCAGTGAGTCCGGGGGATCGGGCACCGGGGAGCTGTTTTTT
cdr3_aa: CAISESGGSGTGELFF

d_call: TRBD1
v_call: TRBV19
clone_size: -
j_call: TRBJ1-2
cdr3_nt: TGTGCCAGTATGACAGGGGCGACTAACTATGGCTACACCTTC
cdr3_aa: CASMTGATNYGYTF

d_call: -
v_call: TRBV20-1
clone_size: -
j_call: TRBJ1-2
cdr3_nt: TGCAGTGCTAGGGATGGCTACACCTTC
cdr3_aa: CSARDGYTF

d_call: TRBD1
v_call: TRBV5-5
clone_size: -
j_call: TRBJ2-1
cdr3_nt: TGTGCCAGCAGCGACGGACAGGCCTATGAGCAGTTCTTC
cdr3_aa: CASSDGQAYEQFF

d_call: -
v_call: TRBV3-1/TRBV3-2
clone_size: once
j_call: TRBJ1-5
cdr3_nt: TGTGCCAGCAGCAGAAATGAGGTGAGCCAGCCCCAGCATTTT
cdr3_aa: CASSRNEVSQPQHF

d_call: -
v_call: TRBV30
clone_size: few
j_call: TRBJ1-5
cdr3_nt: TGTGCCTGGAGGGTAGGGGGAAACCAGCCCCAGCATTTT
cdr3_aa: CAWRVGGNQPQHF

d_call: -
v_call: TRBV7-6
clone_size: once
j_call: TRBJ2-7
cdr3_nt: TGTGCCAGCAGCTTAGGGTCTGGACTAACCGCCTACGAGCAGTACTTC
cdr3_aa: CASSLGSGLTAYEQYF

d_call: TRBD1
v_call: TRBV5-8
clone_size: -
j_call: TRBJ1-5
cdr3_nt: TGTGCCAGCAGCGGTCGGACAGGGGCAAGCAATCAGCCCCAGCATTTT
cdr3_aa: CASSGRTGASNQPQHF

d_call: -
v_call: TRBV29-1
clone_size: -
j_call: TRBJ1-2
cdr3_nt: TGCAGCGGGTGGGGGGCCGACTATGGCTACACCTTC
cdr3_aa: CSGWGADYGYTF

d_call: -
v_call: TRBV30
clone_size: -
j_call: TRBJ1-6
cdr3_nt: TGTGCCTGGAGTGTTGTCCACCTGAGCTCCTATAATTCACCCCTCCACTTT
cdr3_aa: CAWSVVHLSSYNSPLHF

d_call: -
v_call: TRBV24-1
clone_size: -
j_call: TRBJ2-3
cdr3_nt: TGTGCCACCAATGGGAGTGGTAGCACAGATACGCAGTATTTT
cdr3_aa: CATNGSGSTDTQYF

d_call: TRBD2
v_call: TRBV25-1
clone_size: -
j_call: TRBJ2-2
cdr3_nt: TGTGCCAGCAGTGATCTAGCGGATATAACCGGGGAGCTGTTTTTT
cdr3_aa: CASSDLADITGELFF

d_call: TRBD1
v_call: TRBV28
clone_size: few
j_call: TRBJ1-2
cdr3_nt: TGTGCCAGCTGGACAGGGAGAAACTATGGCTACACCTTC
cdr3_aa: CASWTGRNYGYTF

d_call: TRBD2
v_call: TRBV18
clone_size: -
j_call: TRBJ2-7
cdr3_nt: TGTGCCAGCTCGCGAGGGACTAGCGGGAGCCCCCACGAGCAGTACTTC
cdr3_aa: CASSRGTSGSPHEQYF

d_call: TRBD1
v_call: TRBV7-6
clone_size: many
j_call: TRBJ1-4
cdr3_nt: TGTGCCAGCGGCCCGACATCGACAGGGGGAAGGGGTGAAAAACTGTTTTTT
cdr3_aa: CASGPTSTGGRGEKLFF

d_call: -
v_call: TRBV11-2
clone_size: -
j_call: TRBJ1-4
cdr3_nt: TGTGCCAGCAGCCCGGGACCAACTAATGAAAAACTGTTTTTT
cdr3_aa: CASSPGPTNEKLFF

d_call: -
v_call: TRBV2
clone_size: once
j_call: TRBJ1-1
cdr3_nt: TGTGCCAGCAGTGATGGACTGGGGCGCCTCATGAACACTGAAGCTTTCTTT
cdr3_aa: CASSDGLGRLMNTEAFF

d_call: -
v_call: TRBV11-2
clone_size: -
j_call: TRBJ1-3
cdr3_nt: TGTGCCAGCAGCTCGTTTCCGGCATCCGGAAACACCATATATTTT
cdr3_aa: CASSSFPASGNTIYF

d_call: -
v_call: TRBV19
clone_size: few
j_call: TRBJ1-5
cdr3_nt: TGTGCCAGTAGTATGTATCGGGAGCCGGGTCAGCCCCAGCATTTT
cdr3_aa: CASSMYREPGQPQHF

d_call: -
v_call: TRBV7-9
clone_size: -
j_call: TRBJ2-7
cdr3_nt: TGTGCCAGCAGCTTAGCTTCAAGCCTAGGCGAGCAGTACTTC
cdr3_aa: CASSLASSLGEQYF

d_call: -
v_call: TRBV6-5
clone_size: -
j_call: TRBJ2-5
cdr3_nt: TGTGCCAGCAGTTCCCCCCGGGGTCGAAACGGGGAGACCCAGTACTTC
cdr3_aa: CASSSPRGRNGETQYF

d_call: -
v_call: TRBV28
clone_size: -
j_call: TRBJ1-5
cdr3_nt: TGTGCCAGCAGACCCGCGACAGATCAGCCCCAGCATTTT
cdr3_aa: CASRPATDQPQHF

d_call: TRBD1
v_call: TRBV10-3
clone_size: -
j_call: TRBJ2-7
cdr3_nt: TGTGCCATCAGTGACGTCGGGACAGGGGGTGAGCAGTACTTC
cdr3_aa: CAISDVGTGGEQYF

d_call: TRBD1
v_call: TRBV27
clone_size: few
j_call: TRBJ1-1
cdr3_nt: TGTGCCAGCAGTTTACCGGACAGGCGGACTGAAGCTTTCTTT
cdr3_aa: CASSLPDRRTEAFF

d_call: -
v_call: TRBV12-5
clone_size: -
j_call: TRBJ2-3
cdr3_nt: TGTGCTAGTAGAACAGGGGGGGTTGTATATACGCAGTATTTT
cdr3_aa: CASRTGGVVYTQYF

d_call: -
v_call: TRBV27
clone_size: -
j_call: TRBJ2-3
cdr3_nt: TGTGCCAGCAGTTGGGACTTCTACGGTAGCAATCGCTTCATGCAGTATTTT
cdr3_aa: CASSWDFYGSNRFMQYF

d_call: -
v_call: TRBV3-1/TRBV3-2
clone_size: few
j_call: TRBJ1-3
cdr3_nt: TGTGCCAGCAGCCAAGATTGGACGGCAAGCTCTGGAAACACCATATATTTT
cdr3_aa: CASSQDWTASSGNTIYF

d_call: TRBD2
v_call: TRBV27
clone_size: -
j_call: TRBJ2-7
cdr3_nt: TGTGCCAGCGGTCGGGCTAGCGGGTTTTACGAGCAGTACTTC
cdr3_aa: CASGRASGFYEQYF

d_call: TRBD1
v_call: TRBV7-9
clone_size: -
j_call: TRBJ1-2
cdr3_nt: TGTGCCAGCAGCTTGGGTCGGACAGGGGATTGGAGCTACACCTTC
cdr3_aa: CASSLGRTGDWSYTF

d_call: -
v_call: TRBV19
clone_size: -
j_call: TRBJ1-5
cdr3_nt: TGTGCCAGTAGTCCGCGCGGGACATCTGATCAGCCCCAGCATTTT
cdr3_aa: CASSPRGTSDQPQHF

d_call: -
v_call: TRBV5-6
clone_size: -
j_call: TRBJ1-5
cdr3_nt: TGTGCCAGCAGCTTGGGAGACTCATCGACCCAGCATTTT
cdr3_aa: CASSLGDSSTQHF

d_call: TRBD1
v_call: TRBV9
clone_size: -
j_call: TRBJ1-2
cdr3_nt: TGTGCCAGCAGCAGAGCGACAGGGGACATGGGCTACACCTTC
cdr3_aa: CASSRATGDMGYTF

d_call: -
v_call: TRBV19
clone_size: few
j_call: TRBJ1-2
cdr3_nt: TGTGCCAGTAGTATACAGCCAGGGACCTATGGCTACACCTTC
cdr3_aa: CASSIQPGTYGYTF

d_call: -
v_call: TRBV6-5
clone_size: few
j_call: TRBJ1-6
cdr3_nt: TGTGCCAGCAGCCAGGGGCAGGGGAGTTCACCCCTCCACTTT
cdr3_aa: CASSQGQGSSPLHF

d_call: -
v_call: TRBV7-3
clone_size: -
j_call: TRBJ2-3
cdr3_nt: TGTGCCAGCAGCTCAGAGGGATCTAGCGCCAGCACAGATACGCAGTATTTT
cdr3_aa: CASSSEGSSASTDTQYF

d_call: TRBD1
v_call: TRBV12-3/TRBV12-4
clone_size: -
j_call: TRBJ1-3
cdr3_nt: TGTGCCAGCAGATGGGACAGCCGAAGGGCCATATATTTT
cdr3_aa: CASRWDSRRAIYF